The 25 T cell receptor beta chains listed next were all sequenced from one sample in a study of blood T cell repertoires in COVID-19. This table comes from immunoSEQ multiplex PCR, and its TCRdb copy is limited to in-frame clones, with some not included. The table records about 81,000 clones, roughly 78% of them present only once. Sequences were obtained from peripheral blood. The receptor set was obtained from a human donor in a cohort sampled during active COVID-19.

This clone was counted a few times. This sequence joins TRBV10-1 and TRBJ1-3, with D tentatively TRBD1 (5 bases). The CDR3 runs 14 residues. Germline assignment: CDR1 WNHNN and CDR2 SYGVQD (reference sequence). V lost 10 bases, J lost 2 bases, and 15 bases lay in between. CDR3: CATPFRGAGNTIYF. The CDR3 DNA reads TGCGCCACCCCCTTTAGGGGTGCTGGAAACACCATATATTTT.

The CDR3 DNA sequence: TGTGCCAGCTCACCGGGAGGGGCTGGGGAAAAACTGTTTTTT. Protein sequence: CASSPGGAGEKLFF. The chain employs TRBV18 and TRBJ1-4, with D tentatively TRBD1 (5 bases). The germline V gene encodes CDR1 KGHSH and CDR2 LQKENI. Between the trimmed V and J ends, which lost 3 bases and 8 bases, there was a span of 13 bases. CDR3 size: 14 residues. The full variable domain, in which reference TRBV18 and TRBJ1-4 provide the parts outside the CDR3, is NAGVMQNPRHLVRRRGQEARLRCSPMKGHSHVYWYRQLPEEGLKFMVYLQKENIIDESGMPKERFSAEFPKEGPSILRIQQVVRGDSAAYFCASSPGGAGEKLFFGSGTQLSVL.

The chain is built from TRBV7-9 and TRBJ2-2, with TRBD2 identical over 8 bases. V lost 5 bases and J lost 10; bases outside the gene matches: 12. This CDR3 has 15 residues. Germline CDR1 is SEHNR and CDR2 is FQNEAQ (reference sequence). CDR3 in amino acids: CASSPYYGGAVELFF. The CDR3 coding sequence is TGTGCCAGCAGCCCGTATTACGGGGGGGCCGTGGAGCTGTTTTTT.

The chain employs TRBV6-2 or TRBV6-3 and TRBJ2-7, with no clear D. The V end lost 5 bases, the J end lost 7 bases, and 15 bases lay between the germline ends. Germline CDR1 and CDR2: MNHEY and SVGEGT. This CDR3 comprises 13 residues. Written as DNA, the CDR3 is TGTGCCAGCAGTGACGCGCCCCCGGAGGAGCAGTACTTC. Residues: CASSDAPPEEQYF.

The chain joins TRBV7-2 to TRBJ2-3; the D gene is possibly TRBD2 (5 bases). Trimming left V 1 base short and J 3 bases short, with 11 bases between. CDR1 and CDR2 from the germline V gene are SGHTA and FQGNSA. This CDR3 is 15 amino acids long. The CDR3 loop is CASSLVPGLTDTQYF. CDR3 nucleotides: TGTGCCAGCAGCTTAGTCCCTGGACTGACAGATACGCAGTATTTT.

The J gene is TRBJ1-6, the V gene TRBV5-6; D call uncertain. Germline CDR1 and CDR2: SGHDT and YYEEEE. The CDR3 length is 16 residues. Deletions cut 2 bases from V and 0 bases from J, with 9 bases between. The DNA of the CDR3 is TGTGCCAGCAGCTTCGGCGGTTACTCCTATAATTCACCCCTCCACTTT. This sequence encodes CASSFGGYSYNSPLHF.

V and J are TRBV4-3 and TRBJ1-5; possible D gene TRBD1, 5 bases. Trimming stripped 0 bases from V and 0 bases from J, with 12 bases between. Germline lookup yields CDR1 LGHNA and CDR2 YSLEER. The CDR3 runs to 17 residues. CDR3 sequence reads: CASSQEPGLNSNQPQHF. DNA of the CDR3: TGCGCCAGCAGCCAAGAACCAGGGCTAAATAGCAATCAGCCCCAGCATTTT.

J is TRBJ2-1 and V is TRBV4-1, with D perhaps matching TRBD2 (5 bases). CDR1 and CDR2 from the germline V gene are MGHRA and YSYEKL. The germline V and J ends were trimmed by 0 bases and 2 bases, with 11 bases remaining between them. The CDR3 runs to 16 residues. The CDR3 protein is CASSQDRGRAYNEQFF. CDR3 sequence (DNA): TGCGCCAGCAGCCAAGATCGAGGGAGAGCCTACAATGAGCAGTTCTTC.

The V gene is TRBV6-5, the J gene TRBJ1-6; possibly TRBD1 for D (5 bases). The length of the CDR3 is 14 residues. V dropped 5 bases and J dropped 13 bases, with 18 bases sitting between them. CDR1 is MNHEY, CDR2 SVGAGI, per germline. DNA for the CDR3: TGTGCCAGCAGTCGACAGCGGGGAACGGCCCCCCTCCACTTT. It specifies CASSRQRGTAPLHF.

The V call is TRBV7-9, the J call TRBJ1-4, with TRBD1 matching 7 bases. J was trimmed by 6 bases and V by 2 bases; bases with no gene match: 3. CDR3 size: 14 residues. Per germline, CDR1 SEHNR and CDR2 FQNEAQ (reference sequence). The CDR3 reads CASSLRGGDEKLFF. Written as DNA, the CDR3 is TGTGCCAGCAGCTTAAGAGGGGGCGATGAAAAACTGTTTTTT.

This chain connects TRBV29-1 to TRBJ1-1, with a weak D call TRBD1 (6 bases). The CDR3 has 13 amino acids. V was pared by 7 bases and J by 1 base, with 13 bases between. From germline, CDR1 is SQVTM and CDR2 ANQGSEA. CDR3 in amino acids: CSAGATGNTEAFF. DNA of the CDR3: TGCAGCGCCGGAGCGACAGGGAACACTGAAGCTTTCTTT.

V and J are TRBV7-2 and TRBJ1-2; D not resolved. CDR3 length: 16 amino acids. Trimming removed 1 base from V and 7 bases from J, with 19 bases in between. CDR1 and CDR2 (germline): SGHTA, FQGNSA. The CDR3 sequence is CASSLVAVGSGSGYTF. DNA for the CDR3: TGTGCCAGCAGCTTAGTTGCGGTCGGGAGCGGCTCTGGCTACACCTTC.

This clone was picked up one time. The chain combines TRBV5-1 with TRBJ2-7; D might be TRBD1 (6 bases). CDR3 length: 19 residues. V was pared by 1 base and J by 4 bases, with 27 bases between. The germline CDR1 and CDR2 sequences are SGHRS and YFSETQ. The CDR3 region is CASSLPPGHQPALNYEQYF. In nucleotides, the CDR3 is TGCGCCAGCAGCTTGCCCCCGGGACATCAACCAGCCTTGAATTACGAGCAGTACTTC.

The chain recombines TRBV9 with TRBJ2-2; TRBD2 aligns across 11 bases. Germline V gene lookup returns CDR1 SGDLS and CDR2 YYNGEE. The V segment lost 4 bases and the J segment 2 bases; nucleotides outside the gene matches: 4. The CDR3 consists of 16 residues. The CDR3 coding sequence is TGTGCCAGCAGCCCTCTAGCGGGGGGAAACACCGGGGAGCTGTTTTTT. Translating gives CASSPLAGGNTGELFF.

This clone was picked up a small number of times. This chain joins TRBV2 and TRBJ1-2; a weak D match, TRBD1 (5 bases). The V gene lost 6 bases and the J gene lost 9 bases, with 17 bases spanning the gap. Germline V gene lookup returns CDR1 SNHLY and CDR2 FYNNEI. The CDR3 contains 13 residues. The CDR3, as DNA: TGTGCCAGCAGAGACGACAGAGTTGGTAGCTACACCTTC. It codes for CASRDDRVGSYTF.

This chain links TRBV4-3 with TRBJ2-2; D call uncertain. CDR3 size: 16 residues. Deletions cut 0 bases from V and 0 bases from J, with 8 bases between. From germline, CDR1 is LGHNA and CDR2 YSLEER. The CDR3 loop reads CASSQDVHSNTGELFF. The CDR3 DNA reads as TGCGCCAGCAGCCAAGATGTACATTCGAACACCGGGGAGCTGTTTTTT.

This rearrangement joins TRBV7-2 to TRBJ1-5, with D uncertain. Looked up from germline, CDR1 is SGHTA and CDR2 is FQGNSA. The CDR3 totals 18 residues. Trimming left V 1 base short and J 0 bases short, with 16 bases between. The DNA of the CDR3 is TGTGCCAGCAGCTTAGATTATAGCGGGCTTTATAGCAATCAGCCCCAGCATTTT. Translation gives CASSLDYSGLYSNQPQHF.

J is TRBJ1-5 and V is TRBV5-5, with D possibly TRBD1 on 5 matching bases. The germline V gene has CDR1 SGHKS and CDR2 YYEKEE (reference sequence). There are 15 residues in the CDR3. Trimming left V 0 bases short and J 6 bases short, with 13 bases between. CDR3 nucleotides: TGTGCCAGCAGCTTGGCTGGGGCCCTAAGTCAGCCCCAGCATTTT. It yields the protein CASSLAGALSQPQHF.

This chain joins TRBV29-1 and TRBJ2-5; tentative D call: TRBD2 (5 bases). The last part of the DNA fits TRBJ2-7 better; the J call may be wrong. The CDR3 is made up of 12 amino acids. Per germline, CDR1 SQVTM and CDR2 ANQGSEA. Here the CDR3 DNA reads TGCAGCGTAGTCCCGAGGGCCTACGAGCAGTACTTC. It translates to CSVVPRAYEQYF.

This clone appeared a few times. This chain joins TRBV29-1 and TRBJ1-2; maybe TRBD1 (5 bases). Germline V gives CDR1 SQVTM, CDR2 ANQGSEA. V was pared by 7 bases and J by 4 bases, with 22 bases between. The CDR3 loop spans 15 amino acids. CDR3 coding DNA: TGCAGCGCCCTCGACAGTCCTACCCCGAGCTATGGCTACACCTTC. Encoded protein: CSALDSPTPSYGYTF.

The J gene is TRBJ2-6, the V gene TRBV19, with 9 bases matching TRBD1. CDR3 length: 16 amino acids. Germline V CDR1 and CDR2: LNHDA, SQIVND (reference sequence). Trimming took 5 bases from V and 3 from J; bases not matched to a gene: 5. The CDR3 nucleotides read TGTGCCAGTAGTTCACAGGGGGCGGGTGGGGCCAACGTCCTGACTTTC. Its translation is CASSSQGAGGANVLTF.

The chain is built from TRBV12-5 and TRBJ1-4, with D hard to call. Germline V gene data show CDR1 as LGHNT and CDR2 as FRNRAP. The CDR3 covers 12 residues. Trimming stripped 8 bases from V and 5 bases from J, with 9 bases between. The CDR3 nucleotides are TGTGCTAGTAGCGGGGAGAATGAAAAACTGTTTTTT. This encodes CASSGENEKLFF.

The genes are TRBV5-4 and TRBJ1-2; D perhaps matches TRBD1 (5 bases). The V gene lost 1 base and the J gene lost 7 bases, with 17 bases spanning the gap. CDR1 and CDR2 (germline): SGHNT, YYREEE (reference sequence). The CDR3 loop spans 15 amino acids. The CDR3 sequence: CASSLNMGPSAGYTF. CDR3 nucleotides: TGTGCCAGCAGCTTGAACATGGGGCCGTCGGCTGGCTACACCTTC.

This clone was counted a few times. The rearrangement uses TRBV7-9 and TRBJ1-1, with TRBD1 matching over 9 bases. V was clipped by 1 base and J by 10 bases; unmatched bases: 10. Germline CDR1 and CDR2: SEHNR and FQNEAQ (reference sequence). This CDR3 is 15 amino acids long. For the CDR3, the DNA is TGTGCCAGCAGCTTAGACACCGGGACAGGGCGTGCAGCTTTCTTT. Translated: CASSLDTGTGRAAFF.

The rearrangement uses TRBV12-3 or TRBV12-4 and TRBJ1-6; D remains unclear. V lost 6 bases and J lost 13, with 10 bases in between. CDR3 length: 11 amino acids. Here the CDR3 reads CASSRRGPLHF. The CDR3 nucleotides are TGTGCCAGCAGCCGACGAGGGCCCCTCCACTTT.